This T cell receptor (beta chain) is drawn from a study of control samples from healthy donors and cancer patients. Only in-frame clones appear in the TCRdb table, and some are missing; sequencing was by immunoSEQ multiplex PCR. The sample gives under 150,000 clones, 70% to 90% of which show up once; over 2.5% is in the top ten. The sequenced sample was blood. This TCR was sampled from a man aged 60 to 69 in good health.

The CDR3 coding sequence is TGTGCCAGCAGCGACGCTCTAGCCAAAAACATTCAGTACTTC. It specifies CASSDALAKNIQYF. This chain links TRBV7-9 with TRBJ2-4, with D unclear. Germline-derived CDR1 and CDR2 are SEHNR and FQNEAQ (reference sequence). V dropped 5 bases and J dropped 0 bases, with 8 bases sitting between them. This CDR3 contains 14 residues.